A selection of T cell receptor beta chains follows, all from one sample in a study of CD8 T cells in Susac syndrome. TCRdb processed the immunoSEQ multiplex PCR reads anew with MiXCR; each CDR3 protein has one entry. Seen here are fewer than 85,000 distinct CDR3 sequences, approximately 95% observed once, and the top ten hold approximately 0.4%. Material for sequencing was CD8+ T cells from PBMCs. The receptors originated from a human donor with multiple sclerosis. Both conserved end residues are part of each CDR3. The D gene is left open where the match is weak. Clone size appears in some rows only: once, few, many, or a class for an expanded clone.

d_call: NA; j_call: TRBJ2-7; cdr3_length: 14; v_call: TRBV4-1; clone_size: few; cdr3_nt: TGCGCCAGCAGACAGACCGCTCTCCGCCACGAGCAGTACTTC; cdr3_aa: CASRQTALRHEQYF
d_call: TRBD1; j_call: TRBJ1-2; cdr3_length: 14; v_call: TRBV23-1; clone_size: NA; cdr3_nt: TGCGCCAGCACTCAGGGACAGGGAACGAATGGCTACACCTTC; cdr3_aa: CASTQGQGTNGYTF
d_call: NA; j_call: TRBJ2-7; cdr3_length: 13; v_call: TRBV19; clone_size: NA; cdr3_nt: TGTGCCAGTAGCTTGACGGGCTCCTACGAGCAGTACTTC; cdr3_aa: CASSLTGSYEQYF
d_call: NA; j_call: TRBJ2-7; cdr3_length: 12; v_call: TRBV27; clone_size: NA; cdr3_nt: TGTGCCAGCAGTTTAGGGGGGTACGAGCAGTACTTC; cdr3_aa: CASSLGGYEQYF
d_call: NA; j_call: TRBJ1-1; cdr3_length: 12; v_call: TRBV10-3; clone_size: once; cdr3_nt: TGTGCCACCGCAGACGATAGGATTGAAGCTTTCTTT; cdr3_aa: CATADDRIEAFF
d_call: NA; j_call: TRBJ1-6; cdr3_length: 15; v_call: TRBV6-5; clone_size: NA; cdr3_nt: TGTGCCAGCAGCCCTCATGGAGGGAGGGGTTCACCCCTCCACTTT; cdr3_aa: CASSPHGGRGSPLHF
d_call: TRBD1; j_call: TRBJ2-7; cdr3_length: 13; v_call: TRBV4-1; clone_size: few; cdr3_nt: TGCGCCAGCAGCCATGACAGGGGCTACGAGCAGTACTTC; cdr3_aa: CASSHDRGYEQYF
d_call: TRBD2; j_call: TRBJ2-7; cdr3_length: 15; v_call: TRBV5-4; clone_size: NA; cdr3_nt: TGTGCCAGCAGAAGTGGGACTAGCGGAGTCTACGAGCAGTACTTC; cdr3_aa: CASRSGTSGVYEQYF
d_call: NA; j_call: TRBJ2-1; cdr3_length: 17; v_call: TRBV5-4; clone_size: NA; cdr3_nt: TGTGCCAGCAGCTTGGGGGGAGTGGGAGGGGGGTACAATGAGCAGTTCTTC; cdr3_aa: CASSLGGVGGGYNEQFF
d_call: NA; j_call: TRBJ2-5; cdr3_length: 16; v_call: TRBV19; clone_size: NA; cdr3_nt: TGTGCCAGTAGTATAGGACAGCGATATGTGCAAGAGACCCAGTACTTC; cdr3_aa: CASSIGQRYVQETQYF
d_call: TRBD1; j_call: TRBJ1-5; cdr3_length: 15; v_call: TRBV27; clone_size: NA; cdr3_nt: TGTGCCAGCAGTTGGGGACAGGGTAGCAATCAGCCCCAGCATTTT; cdr3_aa: CASSWGQGSNQPQHF
d_call: NA; j_call: TRBJ1-6; cdr3_length: 15; v_call: TRBV5-1; clone_size: NA; cdr3_nt: TGCGCCAGCAGCGGACGGGACGGGAATAATTCACCCCTCCACTTT; cdr3_aa: CASSGRDGNNSPLHF
d_call: NA; j_call: TRBJ2-4; cdr3_length: 14; v_call: TRBV9; clone_size: NA; cdr3_nt: TGTGCCAGCAGCGTTTCGGGGGGCGTGGACATTCAGTACTTC; cdr3_aa: CASSVSGGVDIQYF
d_call: NA; j_call: TRBJ2-7; cdr3_length: 15; v_call: TRBV9; clone_size: NA; cdr3_nt: TGTGCCAGCAGCGTAGTTCGGGGGCCCACCTACGAGCAGTACTTC; cdr3_aa: CASSVVRGPTYEQYF
d_call: TRBD1; j_call: TRBJ1-3; cdr3_length: 17; v_call: TRBV4-2; clone_size: NA; cdr3_nt: TGTGCCAGCAGCCAAGGCCCATCTACAGGGGCCGGAAACACCATATATTTT; cdr3_aa: CASSQGPSTGAGNTIYF
d_call: NA; j_call: TRBJ1-5; cdr3_length: 15; v_call: TRBV27; clone_size: NA; cdr3_nt: TGTGCCAGCAGCCTTCGGACAGCTAGCAATCAGCCCCAGCATTTT; cdr3_aa: CASSLRTASNQPQHF
d_call: TRBD1; j_call: TRBJ2-2; cdr3_length: 14; v_call: TRBV7-2; clone_size: once; cdr3_nt: TGTGCCATTCCGGGACAGGGTCCGGCCGGGGAGCTGTTTTTT; cdr3_aa: CAIPGQGPAGELFF
d_call: NA; j_call: TRBJ2-7; cdr3_length: 12; v_call: TRBV12-3/TRBV12-4; clone_size: NA; cdr3_nt: TGTGCCAGCAGTTTTGGACAGTCGAAGGGGTACTTC; cdr3_aa: CASSFGQSKGYF
d_call: NA; j_call: TRBJ2-3; cdr3_length: 12; v_call: TRBV12-3/TRBV12-4; clone_size: NA; cdr3_nt: TGTGCCAGCAGTTTCCCCACAGATACGCAGTATTTT; cdr3_aa: CASSFPTDTQYF
d_call: NA; j_call: TRBJ1-1; cdr3_length: 10; v_call: TRBV2; clone_size: NA; cdr3_nt: TGTGCCAGCAGTGACACTGAAGCTTTCTTT; cdr3_aa: CASSDTEAFF
d_call: TRBD1; j_call: TRBJ2-7; cdr3_length: 15; v_call: TRBV3-1; clone_size: NA; cdr3_nt: TGTGCCAGCAGCCAAGTAGGAGACAGGGAGTACGAGCAGTACTTC; cdr3_aa: CASSQVGDREYEQYF
d_call: NA; j_call: TRBJ2-2; cdr3_length: 16; v_call: TRBV7-8; clone_size: NA; cdr3_nt: TGTGCCAGCAGCCCAGACCGAATAGCGAACACCGGGGAGCTGTTTTTT; cdr3_aa: CASSPDRIANTGELFF
d_call: TRBD1; j_call: TRBJ1-1; cdr3_length: 15; v_call: TRBV12-5; clone_size: NA; cdr3_nt: TGTGCTAGTGGTTTGACTGGGACAGCGAACACTGAAGCTTTCTTT; cdr3_aa: CASGLTGTANTEAFF
d_call: NA; j_call: TRBJ2-1; cdr3_length: 14; v_call: TRBV12-3/TRBV12-4; clone_size: once; cdr3_nt: TGTGCCAGCAGCTCAGAGCTGACCGACCGGGGGCAGTTCTTC; cdr3_aa: CASSSELTDRGQFF
d_call: TRBD2; j_call: TRBJ2-3; cdr3_length: 14; v_call: TRBV20-1; clone_size: NA; cdr3_nt: TGCAGTGCTAGGCCCCTCGGGGGAGGGGATACGCAGTATTTT; cdr3_aa: CSARPLGGGDTQYF
d_call: TRBD2; j_call: TRBJ2-7; cdr3_length: 15; v_call: TRBV3-1; clone_size: NA; cdr3_nt: TGTGCCAGCAGCCACGGACTAGCGCCTTCCTACGAGCAGTACTTC; cdr3_aa: CASSHGLAPSYEQYF
d_call: NA; j_call: TRBJ2-1; cdr3_length: 10; v_call: TRBV29-1; clone_size: NA; cdr3_nt: TGCAGCGTTCGGGACGGTGAGCAGTTCTTC; cdr3_aa: CSVRDGEQFF
d_call: TRBD1; j_call: TRBJ2-5; cdr3_length: 16; v_call: TRBV2; clone_size: NA; cdr3_nt: TGTGCCAGCAGCCTTCCGACAGGGGGAAGCCAAGAGACCCAGTACTTC; cdr3_aa: CASSLPTGGSQETQYF
d_call: NA; j_call: TRBJ2-4; cdr3_length: 13; v_call: TRBV7-9; clone_size: NA; cdr3_nt: TGTGCCAGCAGCTTAGCAAGTGGCAACATTCAGTACTTC; cdr3_aa: CASSLASGNIQYF
d_call: TRBD2; j_call: TRBJ2-1; cdr3_length: 15; v_call: TRBV5-4; clone_size: NA; cdr3_nt: TGTGCCAGCAACCGGGGGGATTCGGGCTACAATGAGCAGTTCTTC; cdr3_aa: CASNRGDSGYNEQFF
d_call: NA; j_call: TRBJ1-1; cdr3_length: 12; v_call: TRBV19; clone_size: few; cdr3_nt: TGTGCCAGTAGTATGGGGGACACTGAAGCTTTCTTT; cdr3_aa: CASSMGDTEAFF
d_call: TRBD2; j_call: TRBJ2-3; cdr3_length: 12; v_call: TRBV10-3; clone_size: NA; cdr3_nt: TGTGCCACGGGACTAAAGCAGGATACGCAGTATTTT; cdr3_aa: CATGLKQDTQYF
d_call: NA; j_call: TRBJ2-5; cdr3_length: 14; v_call: TRBV5-4; clone_size: NA; cdr3_nt: TGTGCCAGCAGTGTGAGGGGGGGCGTGGAGACCCAGTACTTC; cdr3_aa: CASSVRGGVETQYF
d_call: TRBD2; j_call: TRBJ2-3; cdr3_length: 16; v_call: TRBV5-6; clone_size: NA; cdr3_nt: TGTGCCAGCAGCTTGGTAGCGGGAGAGAGCACAGATACGCAGTATTTT; cdr3_aa: CASSLVAGESTDTQYF
d_call: TRBD2; j_call: TRBJ2-5; cdr3_length: 16; v_call: TRBV2; clone_size: NA; cdr3_nt: TGTGCCAGCAAAGGGGCTAGCGGGCGTTACCAAGAGACCCAGTACTTC; cdr3_aa: CASKGASGRYQETQYF
d_call: TRBD1; j_call: TRBJ2-7; cdr3_length: 15; v_call: TRBV4-2; clone_size: NA; cdr3_nt: TGTGCCAGCAGCCAAGTTGGACAGGGGACCTACGAGCAGTACTTC; cdr3_aa: CASSQVGQGTYEQYF
d_call: TRBD2; j_call: TRBJ2-1; cdr3_length: 17; v_call: TRBV27; clone_size: once; cdr3_nt: TGTGCCAGCAGTCCCGGGGGGGAGCGTAACGCCTACAATGAGCAGTTCTTC; cdr3_aa: CASSPGGERNAYNEQFF
d_call: NA; j_call: TRBJ2-7; cdr3_length: 14; v_call: TRBV4-1; clone_size: NA; cdr3_nt: TGCGCCAGCAGCCCGGGCCTTAGCTTCTACGAGCAGTACTTC; cdr3_aa: CASSPGLSFYEQYF
d_call: TRBD2; j_call: TRBJ2-2; cdr3_length: 15; v_call: TRBV24-1; clone_size: NA; cdr3_nt: TGTGCCACCAGTAGCGGGGAACCTAACACCGGGGAGCTGTTTTTT; cdr3_aa: CATSSGEPNTGELFF
d_call: NA; j_call: TRBJ1-3; cdr3_length: 14; v_call: TRBV5-4; clone_size: NA; cdr3_nt: TGTGCCAGCAGCTTGCCAGGCGCTCCAAACACCATATATTTT; cdr3_aa: CASSLPGAPNTIYF
d_call: TRBD1; j_call: TRBJ2-7; cdr3_length: 16; v_call: TRBV28; clone_size: NA; cdr3_nt: TGTGCCAGCACCACAAACAGGGGGAAAGGCTCCTACGAGCAGTACTTC; cdr3_aa: CASTTNRGKGSYEQYF
d_call: TRBD2; j_call: TRBJ2-1; cdr3_length: 14; v_call: TRBV15; clone_size: NA; cdr3_nt: TGTGCCACCAGCAGAACGGGAGGGTACAATGAGCAGTTCTTC; cdr3_aa: CATSRTGGYNEQFF
d_call: NA; j_call: TRBJ2-1; cdr3_length: 13; v_call: TRBV12-3/TRBV12-4; clone_size: once; cdr3_nt: TGTGCCAGCACCGAAGCTAAGGGCAATGAGCAGTTCTTC; cdr3_aa: CASTEAKGNEQFF
d_call: NA; j_call: TRBJ1-1; cdr3_length: 15; v_call: TRBV9; clone_size: once; cdr3_nt: TGTGCCAGCAGCGTATCACAGGGCCGGAACACTGAAGCTTTCTTT; cdr3_aa: CASSVSQGRNTEAFF